Listed below are T cell receptor beta chains from one sample, sequenced in a study of spatial heterogeneity in lung cancer. TCRdb recomputed calls from the 5' RACE reads with MiXCR, one row per CDR3 protein. The sample contains under 15,000 distinct CDR3 sequences, more than 3% of which appear only once. The specimen was lung tumor tissue, collected at surgery. These receptors all come from a male donor with early-stage non-small cell lung cancer. Each CDR3 is given with its conserved first and last residue. The D gene is left open where the match is weak. Only some rows state a clone size, as once, few, many or a class for expanded clones.

d_gene,v_gene,abundance,j_gene,CDR3nt,CDR3aa
TRBD2,TRBV11-3,many,TRBJ2-1,TGTGCCAGCAGCTCTCGTGTCCTGGGGCGGGGGGTCGATGAGCAGTTCTTC,CASSSRVLGRGVDEQFF
TRBD1,TRBV9,many,TRBJ1-5,TGTGCCAGCAGCGTCGGGACAGGGAGACAGCCCCAGCATTTT,CASSVGTGRQPQHF
NA,TRBV6-1,many,TRBJ2-3,TGTGCCAGCAGTGAGCGAGCCGGGACAGATACGCAGTATTTT,CASSERAGTDTQYF
NA,TRBV29-1,many,TRBJ2-2,TGCAGCGTAACACTACAGGGGAGGAGCACCGGGGAGCTGTTTTTT,CSVTLQGRSTGELFF
NA,TRBV3-2,many,TRBJ2-7,TGTGCCAGCTCCGGGTCTAGGGTCGTCCCTGTACTAGCGGGGGTTTCCTACGAGCAGTACTTC,CASSGSRVVPVLAGVSYEQYF
NA,TRBV20-1,medium-sized,TRBJ2-5,TGCAGTGCTCTGGTGGCGGGCAGACAAGAGACCCAGTACTTC,CSALVAGRQETQYF
TRBD1,TRBV6-5,many,TRBJ2-1,TGTGCCAGCAGCCCGACAGGGGGGACCTACAATGAGCAGTTCTTC,CASSPTGGTYNEQFF
TRBD1,TRBV20-1,many,TRBJ2-2,TGCAGTGCTAGCTTCCCGACAGGGTTCTCCGGGGAGCTGTTTTTT,CSASFPTGFSGELFF
NA,TRBV3-1,many,TRBJ2-3,TGTGCCAGCAGCCAGGGGCGGGTAGATACGCAGTATTTT,CASSQGRVDTQYF
TRBD1,TRBV12-3/TRBV12-4,many,TRBJ1-6,TGTGCCAGCAGTTTATATGGGACAGGGGATTCACCCCTCCACTTT,CASSLYGTGDSPLHF
TRBD1,TRBV28,many,TRBJ2-4,TGTGCCAGCAGTTTACAGAGGGGGCCCAAAAACATTCAGTACTTC,CASSLQRGPKNIQYF
TRBD1,TRBV6-6,few,TRBJ1-2,TGTGCCAGCAGCCACTCGGACAGGGTAGGGTATGGCTACACCTTC,CASSHSDRVGYGYTF
NA,TRBV28,NA,TRBJ2-5,TGTGCCAGCAGTTCCTTCCAGGGATCCGAGACCCAGTACTTC,CASSSFQGSETQYF
NA,TRBV5-1,many,TRBJ1-6,TGCGCCAGCAGCCACGAAGAGTCACCCCTCCACTTT,CASSHEESPLHF
NA,TRBV5-1,medium-sized,TRBJ1-2,TGCGCCAGCAGCTTGGCGGGCAGCAACTATGGCTACACCTTC,CASSLAGSNYGYTF
TRBD1,TRBV10-3,medium-sized,TRBJ2-6,TGTGCCATCAGTGAGTTCGGGACAGGGACGACTGGGGCCAACGTCCTGACTTTC,CAISEFGTGTTGANVLTF
TRBD2,TRBV20-1,many,TRBJ2-5,TGCAGTGCTAGACTCCTAGCGGAAGAGACCCAGTACTTC,CSARLLAEETQYF
NA,TRBV12-3/TRBV12-4,many,TRBJ2-1,TGTGCCAGCGGGGGCAGAATATACAATGAGCAGTTCTTC,CASGGRIYNEQFF
NA,TRBV28,medium-sized,TRBJ2-7,TGTGCCAGCAAGTCGCCGAATAGTCTCTACGAGCAGTACTTC,CASKSPNSLYEQYF
NA,TRBV6-2/TRBV6-3,many,TRBJ1-5,TGTGCCAGCAGTTACAGGTGGAATAATCAGCCCCAGCATTTT,CASSYRWNNQPQHF
TRBD2,TRBV4-2,many,TRBJ2-4,TGTGCCAGCAGCCTAGCGGGGGGCCGCGAAAACATTCAGTACTTC,CASSLAGGRENIQYF
NA,TRBV10-2,many,TRBJ1-1,TGCGCCAGTACTGGACCGAGGGGGACTGAAGCTTTCTTT,CASTGPRGTEAFF
TRBD1,TRBV28,many,TRBJ1-5,TGTGCCAGCAGGATACAGGGGTCTCAGCCCCAGCATTTT,CASRIQGSQPQHF
NA,TRBV7-2,many,TRBJ2-5,TGTGCCAGCAGCTTAGCCAGGGCAGTACGGGTAGGGACCCAGTACTTC,CASSLARAVRVGTQYF